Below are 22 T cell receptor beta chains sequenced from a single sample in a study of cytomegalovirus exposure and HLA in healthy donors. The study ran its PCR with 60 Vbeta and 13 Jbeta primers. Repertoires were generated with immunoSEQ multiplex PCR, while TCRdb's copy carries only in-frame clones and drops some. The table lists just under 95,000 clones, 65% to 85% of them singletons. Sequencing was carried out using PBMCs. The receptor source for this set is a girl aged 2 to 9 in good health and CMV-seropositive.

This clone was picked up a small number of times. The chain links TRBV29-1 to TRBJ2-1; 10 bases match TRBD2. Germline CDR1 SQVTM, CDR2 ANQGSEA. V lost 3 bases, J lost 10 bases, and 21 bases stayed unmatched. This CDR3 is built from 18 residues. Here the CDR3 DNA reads TGCAGCGTTGATCGGGGGGGGAGTTATAGCGGGAGGCCGTTGGAGCAGTTCTTC. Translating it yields CSVDRGGSYSGRPLEQFF.

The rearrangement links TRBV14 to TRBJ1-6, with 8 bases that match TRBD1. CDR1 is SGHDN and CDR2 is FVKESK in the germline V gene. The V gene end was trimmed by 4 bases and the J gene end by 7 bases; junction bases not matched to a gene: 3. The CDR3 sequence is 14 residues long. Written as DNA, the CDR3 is TGTGCCAGCAGCCTTGACAGGGGCAATTCACCCCTCCACTTT. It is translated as CASSLDRGNSPLHF.

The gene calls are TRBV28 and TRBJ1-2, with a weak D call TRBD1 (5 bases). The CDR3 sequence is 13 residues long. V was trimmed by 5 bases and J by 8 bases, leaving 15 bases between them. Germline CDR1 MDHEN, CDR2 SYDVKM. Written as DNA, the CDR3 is TGTGCCAGCAGTCAGGGCCAACCTCGCGGCTACACCTTC. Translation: CASSQGQPRGYTF.

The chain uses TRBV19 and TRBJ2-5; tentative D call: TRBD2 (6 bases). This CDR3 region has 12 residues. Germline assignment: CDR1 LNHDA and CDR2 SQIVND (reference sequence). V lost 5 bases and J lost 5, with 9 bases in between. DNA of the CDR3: TGTGCCAGTAGTTATGCGGGGGAGACCCAGTACTTC. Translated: CASSYAGETQYF.

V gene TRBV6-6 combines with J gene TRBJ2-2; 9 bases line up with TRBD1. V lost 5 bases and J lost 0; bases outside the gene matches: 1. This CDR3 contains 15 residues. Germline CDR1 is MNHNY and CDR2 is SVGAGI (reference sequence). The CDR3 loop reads CASSRQGANTGELFF. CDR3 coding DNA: TGTGCCAGCAGTCGACAGGGGGCGAACACCGGGGAGCTGTTTTTT.

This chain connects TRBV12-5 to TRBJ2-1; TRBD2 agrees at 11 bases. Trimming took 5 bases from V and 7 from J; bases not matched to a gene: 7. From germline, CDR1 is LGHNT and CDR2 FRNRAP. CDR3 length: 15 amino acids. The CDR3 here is CASGRTSGGSNEQFF. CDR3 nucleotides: TGTGCTAGTGGTCGAACTAGCGGGGGAAGTAATGAGCAGTTCTTC.

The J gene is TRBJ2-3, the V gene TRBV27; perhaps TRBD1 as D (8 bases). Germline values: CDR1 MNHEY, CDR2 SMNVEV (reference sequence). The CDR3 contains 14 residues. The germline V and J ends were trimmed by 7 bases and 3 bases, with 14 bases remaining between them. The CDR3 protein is CASTTGGGTDTQYF. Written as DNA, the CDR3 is TGTGCCAGCACCACAGGGGGAGGGACAGATACGCAGTATTTT.

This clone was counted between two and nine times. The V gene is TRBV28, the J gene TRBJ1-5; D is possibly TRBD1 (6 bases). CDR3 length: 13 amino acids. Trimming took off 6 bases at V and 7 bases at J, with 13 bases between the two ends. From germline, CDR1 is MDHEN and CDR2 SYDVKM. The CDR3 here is CASSTGPRQPQHF. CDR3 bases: TGTGCCAGCAGCACAGGGCCTCGACAGCCCCAGCATTTT.

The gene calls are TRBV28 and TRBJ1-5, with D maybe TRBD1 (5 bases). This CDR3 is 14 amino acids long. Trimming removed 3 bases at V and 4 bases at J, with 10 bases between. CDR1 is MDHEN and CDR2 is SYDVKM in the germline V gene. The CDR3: CASSFAGVNQPQHF. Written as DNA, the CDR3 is TGTGCCAGCAGTTTTGCGGGGGTAAATCAGCCCCAGCATTTT.

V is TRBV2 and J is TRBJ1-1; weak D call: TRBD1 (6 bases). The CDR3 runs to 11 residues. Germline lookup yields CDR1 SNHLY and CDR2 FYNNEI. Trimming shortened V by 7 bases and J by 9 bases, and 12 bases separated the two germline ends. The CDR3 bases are TGTGCCAGCATACACAGGGCCCAAGCTTTCTTT. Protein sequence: CASIHRAQAFF.

The CDR3 DNA sequence: TGTGCCAGCAAGACGGGGGGGTATCAGCCCCAGCATTTT. It yields the protein CASKTGGYQPQHF. The genes are TRBV28 and TRBJ1-5; possibly TRBD1 for D (5 bases). V lost 7 bases to trimming and J lost 5 bases, with 12 bases between them. This CDR3 spans 13 amino acids. CDR1 MDHEN and CDR2 SYDVKM come from the germline V gene. Combining the CDR3 with reference TRBV28 and TRBJ1-5 gives the whole variable domain DVKVTQSSRYLVKRTGEKVFLECVQDMDHENMFWYRQDPGLGLRLIYFSYDVKMKEKGDIPEGYSVSREKKERFSLILESASTNQTSMYLCASKTGGYQPQHFGDGTRLSIL.

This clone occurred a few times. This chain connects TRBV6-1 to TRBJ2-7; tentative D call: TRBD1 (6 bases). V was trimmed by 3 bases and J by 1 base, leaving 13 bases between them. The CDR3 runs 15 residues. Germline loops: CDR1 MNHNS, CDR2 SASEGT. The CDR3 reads CASSELTGASYEQYF. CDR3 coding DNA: TGTGCCAGCAGTGAGTTGACAGGAGCTTCCTACGAGCAGTACTTC.

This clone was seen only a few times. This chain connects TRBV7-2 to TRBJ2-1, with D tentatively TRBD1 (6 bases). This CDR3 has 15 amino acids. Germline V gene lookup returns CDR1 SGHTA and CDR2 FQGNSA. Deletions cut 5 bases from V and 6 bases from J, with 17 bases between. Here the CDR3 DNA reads TGTGCCAGCAGCCTAACCGGGACAAAGCCCAATGAGCAGTTCTTC. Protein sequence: CASSLTGTKPNEQFF.

The CDR3 spells CASSDERDEAFF. The DNA of the CDR3 is TGTGCCAGCAGTGACGAAAGAGATGAAGCTTTCTTT. This chain links TRBV6-1 with TRBJ1-1; no definite D call. Per the germline V gene, CDR1 is MNHNS and CDR2 is SASEGT. The CDR3 has 12 amino acids. Trimming cost V 3 bases and J 7 bases, with 9 bases left between them.

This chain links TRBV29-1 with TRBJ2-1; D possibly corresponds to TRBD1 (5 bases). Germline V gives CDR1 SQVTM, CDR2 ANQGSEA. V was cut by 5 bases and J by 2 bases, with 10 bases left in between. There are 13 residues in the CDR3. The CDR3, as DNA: TGCAGCGTTAGGGGTACCACCTACAATGAGCAGTTCTTC. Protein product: CSVRGTTYNEQFF.

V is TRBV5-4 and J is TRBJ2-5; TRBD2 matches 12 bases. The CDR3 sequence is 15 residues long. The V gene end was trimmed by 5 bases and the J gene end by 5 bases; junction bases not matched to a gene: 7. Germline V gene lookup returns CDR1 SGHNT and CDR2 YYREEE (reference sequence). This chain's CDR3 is CASSLRLAGAETQYF. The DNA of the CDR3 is TGTGCCAGCAGTTTGCGACTAGCGGGAGCGGAGACCCAGTACTTC.

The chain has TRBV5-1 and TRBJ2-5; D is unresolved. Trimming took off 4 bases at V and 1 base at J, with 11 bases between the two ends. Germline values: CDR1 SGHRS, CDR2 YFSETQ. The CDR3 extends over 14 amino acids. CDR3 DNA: TGCGCCAGCAGCCCGGGTACCCTCCAAGAGACCCAGTACTTC. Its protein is CASSPGTLQETQYF.

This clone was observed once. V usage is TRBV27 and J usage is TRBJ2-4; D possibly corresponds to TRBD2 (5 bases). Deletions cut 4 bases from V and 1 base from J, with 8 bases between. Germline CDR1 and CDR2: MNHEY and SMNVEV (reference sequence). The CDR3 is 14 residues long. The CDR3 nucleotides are TGTGCCAGCAGTTCTGGGAGTGCCAAAAACATTCAGTACTTC. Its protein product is CASSSGSAKNIQYF.

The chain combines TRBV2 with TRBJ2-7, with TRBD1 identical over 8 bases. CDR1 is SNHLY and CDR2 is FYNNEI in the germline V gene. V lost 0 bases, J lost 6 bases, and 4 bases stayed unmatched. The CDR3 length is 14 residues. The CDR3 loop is CASSEARQGSEQYF. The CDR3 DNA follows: TGTGCCAGCAGTGAAGCCCGACAGGGGTCCGAGCAGTACTTC.

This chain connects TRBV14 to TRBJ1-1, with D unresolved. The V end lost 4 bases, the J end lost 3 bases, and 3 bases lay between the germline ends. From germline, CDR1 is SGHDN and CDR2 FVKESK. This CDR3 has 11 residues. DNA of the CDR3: TGTGCCAGCAGCCCTTACACTGAAGCTTTCTTT. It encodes CASSPYTEAFF.

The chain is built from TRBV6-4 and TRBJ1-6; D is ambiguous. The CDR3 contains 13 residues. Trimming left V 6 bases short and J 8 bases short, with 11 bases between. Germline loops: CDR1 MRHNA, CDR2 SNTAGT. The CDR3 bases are TGTGCCAGCAGCGGACTGGCCGATTCACCCCTCCACTTT. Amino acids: CASSGLADSPLHF.

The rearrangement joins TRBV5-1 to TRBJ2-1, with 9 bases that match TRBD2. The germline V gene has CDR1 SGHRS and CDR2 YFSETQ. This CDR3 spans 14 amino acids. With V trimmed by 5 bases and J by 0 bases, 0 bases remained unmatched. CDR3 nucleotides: TGCGCCAGCAGTAGCGGGAGCTCCTACAATGAGCAGTTCTTC. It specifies CASSSGSSYNEQFF.